Listed below are T cell receptor beta chains from one sample, sequenced in a study of cytomegalovirus exposure and HLA in healthy donors. This table comes from immunoSEQ multiplex PCR, and its TCRdb copy is limited to in-frame clones, with some not included. The sample lists 180,000 or so clones, 80% to 90% occurring once. Sample: PBMCs. These receptors were collected from a man between 18 and 35 years old in good health and CMV-seropositive. Each CDR3 is given with its conserved first and last residue. The order of the fields is CDR3 protein, CDR3 DNA, D gene, clone size, J gene, V gene. D genes are given only for firm matches. Only some rows state a clone size, as once, few, many or a class for expanded clones.

cdr3_aa: CASSQSSGSTDTQYF
cdr3_nt: TGCGCCAGCAGCCAGTCTAGCGGAAGCACAGATACGCAGTATTTT
d_call: TRBD2
clone_size: -
j_call: TRBJ2-3
v_call: TRBV4-3

cdr3_aa: CASSPRPNYGYTF
cdr3_nt: TGTGCCAGCAGCCCCCGTCCGAACTATGGCTACACCTTC
d_call: -
clone_size: -
j_call: TRBJ1-2
v_call: TRBV5-5

cdr3_aa: CASRSSIDRAVYGYTF
cdr3_nt: TGTGCCAGCAGGTCGAGCATCGACAGGGCGGTCTATGGCTACACCTTC
d_call: TRBD1
clone_size: -
j_call: TRBJ1-2
v_call: TRBV9

cdr3_aa: CASSRIRGGYNEQFF
cdr3_nt: TGCGCCAGCAGTCGCATCCGGGGAGGGTACAATGAGCAGTTCTTC
d_call: TRBD2
clone_size: once
j_call: TRBJ2-1
v_call: TRBV23-1

cdr3_aa: CASSPPRTGNYGYTF
cdr3_nt: TGTGCCAGCTCACCACCCCGGACAGGGAACTATGGCTACACCTTC
d_call: TRBD1
clone_size: -
j_call: TRBJ1-2
v_call: TRBV18

cdr3_aa: CASSEITGANVLTF
cdr3_nt: TGTGCCAGCAGTGAAATAACTGGGGCCAACGTCCTGACTTTC
d_call: -
clone_size: -
j_call: TRBJ2-6
v_call: TRBV2

cdr3_aa: CAISESGGLDEQYF
cdr3_nt: TGTGCCATCAGTGAGTCAGGGGGTTTGGACGAGCAGTACTTC
d_call: -
clone_size: -
j_call: TRBJ2-7
v_call: TRBV10-3

cdr3_aa: CASSLDRVGETQYF
cdr3_nt: TGCGCCAGCAGCTTGGACAGGGTGGGGGAGACCCAGTACTTC
d_call: -
clone_size: -
j_call: TRBJ2-5
v_call: TRBV5-1

cdr3_aa: CASSKGRGLGEAFF
cdr3_nt: TGTGCCAGCAGCAAGGGGAGGGGTCTAGGTGAAGCTTTCTTT
d_call: -
clone_size: -
j_call: TRBJ1-1
v_call: TRBV21-1

cdr3_aa: CAGRDYYGYTF
cdr3_nt: TGTGCCGGGAGGGATTACTATGGCTACACCTTC
d_call: -
clone_size: -
j_call: TRBJ1-2
v_call: TRBV28

cdr3_aa: CASSLGLAGGDTQYF
cdr3_nt: TGTGCCAGCAGCTTAGGCCTAGCGGGGGGAGATACGCAGTATTTT
d_call: TRBD2
clone_size: once
j_call: TRBJ2-3
v_call: TRBV7-8

cdr3_aa: CASSARGGYGYTF
cdr3_nt: TGTGCCAGCAGTGCTAGAGGGGGCTATGGCTACACCTTC
d_call: -
clone_size: -
j_call: TRBJ1-2
v_call: TRBV2